This TCR beta chain came from a study of T cells after yellow fever vaccination. V was pared by 6 bases and J by 0 bases, with 11 bases between. This CDR3 spans 14 amino acids. CDR1 DFQATT and CDR2 SNEGSKA come from the germline V gene (reference sequence). This clonotype was observed a few times. TCRdb independently ran MiXCR on the 5' RACE reads; one entry per CDR3 protein. The profile shows 550,000 to 750,000 distinct CDR3 sequences, approximately 15% of them singletons. The sequence derives from a young man who received the YFV17D yellow fever vaccine. The chain uses TRBV20-1 and TRBJ2-2, with D hard to call. The sequencing used PBMCs, collected on the day of the yellow fever booster vaccination. CDR3 protein: CSAARPTNTGELFF. For the CDR3, the DNA is TGCAGTGCCGCTCGGCCTACGAACACCGGGGAGCTGTTTTTT.